This T cell receptor (beta chain) was observed in a study of graft-versus-host responses after intestinal transplantation. Comments on this clone: The antigen is not known.

TCRdb keeps only in-frame clones here, not all; method: immunoSEQ multiplex PCR. The data hold over 120,000 clones, with 85% to 95% observed a single time. CDR1 is SGDLS, CDR2 YYNGEE, per germline. Trimming cost V 0 bases and J 7 bases, with 12 bases left between them. This CDR3 has 14 amino acids. The chain has TRBV9 and TRBJ2-3, with a tentative D call TRBD2 (5 bases). The specimen was unstimulated CD4+ T cells sorted from spleen or lymph node cells, collected before intestinal transplant. The receptor's source is a human donor who received an intestinal transplant. In DNA form, the CDR3 reads TGTGCCAGCAGCGTAGACGACTACGGAAATACGCAGTATTTT. Encoded protein: CASSVDDYGNTQYF. Full variable domain (outside the CDR3, taken from reference TRBV9 and TRBJ2-3): DSGVTQTPKHLITATGQRVTLRCSPRSGDLSVYWYQQSLDQGLQFLIQYYNGEERAKGNILERFSAQQFPDLHSELNLSSLELGDSALYFCASSVDDYGNTQYFGPGTRLTVL.